A selection of T cell receptor beta chains follows, all from one sample in a study of sequential checkpoint blockade in melanoma. TCRdb's copy holds only in-frame clones and misses some; the assay was immunoSEQ multiplex PCR. The repertoire holds 30,000 to 45,000 clones, about 88% seen once, with roughly 12% in the top ten. Sample: CD8+ T cells sorted from blood (inferred from file names), taken from a patient given nivolumab and ipilimumab in sequence. Source of these receptors: a human donor with melanoma. CDR3s include the opening cysteine and the closing phenylalanine or tryptophan. Fields, in order: V gene, D gene, CDR3 protein. A D gene is named only where the DNA matches it firmly.

>TRBV5-6|.
CASINSERRYNEQFF
>TRBV7-9|TRBD2
CASSSLAGGESYNEQFF
>TRBV27|.
CASWSGEYDEQFF
>TRBV4-1|TRBD1
CASSPGQGSYEQYF
>TRBV27|.
CASTTAGALGQFF
>TRBV25-1|TRBD1
CASSVQGVNTEAFF
>TRBV7-6|.
CASSLDTGYEQYF
>TRBV13|TRBD1
CASSSTGSSEKLFF
>TRBV7-2|TRBD1
CASSLDPAGGRSYGYTF
>TRBV7-9|.
CASSWRNTEAFF
>TRBV27|.
CASSLTPLSGNTIYF
>TRBV4-1|.
CASSPWEGTNYGYTF
>TRBV9|.
CASSRSTGTNPGELFF
>TRBV10-2|TRBD1
CASSAGTGGYNEQFF
>TRBV13|TRBD1
CASSESPGQGNTEAFF
>TRBV9|.
CASSVGGEPSSGANVLTF
>TRBV11-2|.
CASSLGHVYEQYF
>TRBV7-2|TRBD2
CASSLKFRLAGGYEQYF
>TRBV15|.
CATSRYEPTGTGELFF
>TRBV7-9|TRBD2
CASSSREASGSVDTQYF
>TRBV9|TRBD2
CASSPRASGVFNEQFF
>TRBV27|TRBD1
CASSSQGAGGTGELFF
>TRBV7-9|TRBD1
CASSSPDRVYEQYF
>TRBV28|TRBD1
CASSPRQGMGDEQYF
>TRBV30|.
CAWSVGGSGEQFF
>TRBV25-1|.
CASSFGGPYNEQFF
>TRBV5-8|TRBD1
CASSPSGTGVFDEQFF
>TRBV4-2|TRBD2
CASSQTSGSTDTQYF
>TRBV7-9|TRBD2
CASSLTGLAGVASSHEQFF
>TRBV12-5|TRBD1
CASGAGTGGDEQFF
>TRBV27|.
CASSPGGEYQPQHF
>TRBV2|.
CASSGAWLRTYEQYF
>TRBV13|.
CASSSSYEQYF
>TRBV4-3|.
CASSQELAGGANEKLFF
>TRBV7-3|TRBD2
CASRYGLAVYNEQFF
>TRBV7-2|TRBD2
CASSLQLADLGNEQFF
>TRBV19|TRBD1
CASSITGGWIGEQYF
>TRBV9|.
CASSALGGGGDTQYF
>TRBV11-2|.
CASSLGGRQETQYF
>TRBV30|.
CAWSVLIRLRGGNNSPLHF
>TRBV14|TRBD1
CASSQLFGTVMRPNSGNTIYF
>TRBV12-5|.
CASGMLGGYSNQPQHF
>TRBV7-7|TRBD2
CASSSLAGPNTGELFF
>TRBV28|TRBD2
CASSPSQSGRAHYF
>TRBV28|.
CASRLISNQPQHF
>TRBV4-3|.
CASSQEWLEGAGTGELFF
>TRBV5-6|.
CASSFGNTGELFF
>TRBV19|.
CASSNRDGYTF
>TRBV2|TRBD2
CASSLAGGTGELFF
>TRBV9|TRBD1
CASSGTGHYEQYF
>TRBV7-6|TRBD2
CASSHPLAGSYNEQFF
>TRBV6-1|TRBD1
CASSDEWGQFTGELFF
>TRBV19|TRBD2
CASTASGSSGEQYF
>TRBV13|TRBD1
CASSLLRQGNYGYTF
>TRBV10-1|.
CASKSTGELSGNTIYF
>TRBV7-9|.
CASSLASGRNDEQYF